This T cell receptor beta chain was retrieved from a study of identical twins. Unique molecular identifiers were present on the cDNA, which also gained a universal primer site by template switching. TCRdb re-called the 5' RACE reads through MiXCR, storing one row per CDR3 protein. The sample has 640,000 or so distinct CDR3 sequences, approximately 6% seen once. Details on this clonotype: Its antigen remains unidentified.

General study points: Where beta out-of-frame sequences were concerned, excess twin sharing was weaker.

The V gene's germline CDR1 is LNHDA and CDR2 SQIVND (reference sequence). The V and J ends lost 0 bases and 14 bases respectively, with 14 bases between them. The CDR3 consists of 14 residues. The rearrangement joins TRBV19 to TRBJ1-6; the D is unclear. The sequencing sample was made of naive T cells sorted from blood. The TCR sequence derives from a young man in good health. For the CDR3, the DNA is TGTGCCAGTAGTATAGATCTATCGGAGTGGACCCTCCACTTT. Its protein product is CASSIDLSEWTLHF.